These 2 T cell receptor beta chains were all obtained from the same sample, sequenced in a study of T cell changes during pregnancy in multiple sclerosis. Sequencing was performed with immunoSEQ multiplex PCR; in TCRdb, only in-frame clones are kept and a portion is missing. The data contain 15,000 to 20,000 clones, 85% to 90% of them singletons. Sequencing was performed on CD8+ T cells from peripheral blood mononuclear cells, taken in the third trimester of pregnancy. These receptors were obtained from a female donor in good health, enrolled as a control in a pregnancy study.

The chain joins TRBV27 to TRBJ2-6; maybe TRBD1 (6 bases). This CDR3 has 17 amino acids. Per the germline V gene, CDR1 is MNHEY and CDR2 is SMNVEV (reference sequence). V lost 6 bases and J lost 2, with 17 bases in between. CDR3 in amino acids: CASRVGVNRAGANVLTF. The CDR3 nucleotides are TGTGCCAGCAGAGTGGGAGTAAACAGGGCTGGGGCCAACGTCCTGACTTTC.

The chain couples TRBV7-6 to TRBJ1-5; D is undetermined. This CDR3 is 15 amino acids long. The germline CDR1 and CDR2 sequences are SGHVS and FNYEAQ. Trimming cost V 0 bases and J 9 bases, with 15 bases left between them. The CDR3, as DNA: TGTGCCAGCAGCTTAGCGTCGGGAGCCTTTTTGCCCCAGCATTTT. This encodes CASSLASGAFLPQHF.